Each of the 4 T cell receptor beta chains below was sequenced from the same sample in a study of PD-1 blockade in mismatch repair-deficient tumors. Sequencing used immunoSEQ multiplex PCR; TCRdb keeps in-frame clones, though not all of them. The table records some 120,000 clones, around 87% of them present only once. The material sequenced was peripheral blood, taken 44 weeks after starting pembrolizumab. Receptors originate from an adult with mismatch repair-deficient cancer.

The chain employs TRBV29-1 and TRBJ1-5; TRBD1 matches 7 bases. Unmatched junction bases numbered 13, after V lost 4 bases and J lost 7 bases. The germline V gene has CDR1 SQVTM and CDR2 ANQGSEA. The CDR3 is 15 amino acids. This CDR3 is CSVATGAAPIQPQHF. Here the CDR3 DNA reads TGCAGCGTTGCTACAGGGGCCGCCCCGATCCAGCCCCAGCATTTT.

This clone came up once. The chain joins TRBV4-3 to TRBJ1-2, with 11 bases that match TRBD1. V shed 3 bases, J shed 8 bases, and the junction held 14 bases outside the gene matches. The CDR3 has 17 residues. Per the germline V gene, CDR1 is LGHNA and CDR2 is YSLEER. CDR3 nucleotides: TGCGCCAGCAGCCACACATTAACCGGGACAGGGGGAGAAGGCTACACCTTC. Translation gives CASSHTLTGTGGEGYTF.

This chain uses TRBV11-2 with TRBJ2-3, with a tentative D call TRBD2 (6 bases). The CDR3 length is 16 residues. Germline assignment: CDR1 SGHAT and CDR2 FQNNGV. Trimming left V 5 bases short and J 2 bases short, with 17 bases between. This CDR3 is CASSQEPSVYTDTQYF. The CDR3 nucleotides are TGTGCCAGCAGCCAGGAGCCTAGCGTATACACAGATACGCAGTATTTT.

This clone showed up just a few times. The rearrangement links TRBV21-1 to TRBJ1-5; the table names TRBD1, a call not compared with the DNA. TRBV21-1 is flagged as a pseudogene. The CDR3 covers 17 residues. In DNA form, the CDR3 reads TGTGCCAGCAGCAAGTGGGGACGGACAGGGCGAAGTCAGCCCCAGCATTTT. This translates into CASSKWGRTGRSQPQHF.